This T cell receptor (beta chain) was identified during a study of molecular identifiers for immune sequencing clone quantification. Germline V lookup: CDR1 MNHEY, CDR2 SVGAGI. Trimming removed 2 bases at V and 6 bases at J, with 16 bases between. This CDR3 comprises 15 residues. TCRdb reprocessed the PCR reads via MiXCR and lists one record per CDR3 protein. The table has just under 650,000 distinct CDR3 sequences, just under 20% seen once. This clonotype was seen ten or more times. The chain has TRBV6-5 and TRBJ1-1; D is uncertain. Specimen: naive CD8+ T cells from blood, with Jurkat cell RNA spiked in. The subset denotes: FACS-sorted CD8+CD4-CCR7+CD45RA+ naive T cells. The TCR comes from a human donor in good health. Some libraries in this study had Jurkat cell RNA spiked in. The CDR3 region is CASSYISLPQAEAFF. The CDR3, as DNA: TGTGCCAGCAGTTACATCTCTCTGCCTCAAGCTGAAGCTTTCTTT.